One T cell receptor (beta chain) is described in this entry. The target of this receptor is not known. Base qualities are not at hand, and no much larger clone is one base apart. Library preparation used the immunoSEQ multiplex PCR assay. The table was pulled from immuneACCESS by TCRdb, which kept in-frame rearrangements only. Such tables lose some clones; where checked, under half of the loss comes from unresolved V genes, and the rest has no known cause. Within this sample are fewer than 70,000 clones, with 90% to 95% of them counted one time only. The ten biggest clones cover 0.2% to 0.25% of the sample. The sample comes from a study of technical replicates of blood from a few donors (dated by TCRdb to 2015 to 2018). From the cysteine up to the phenylalanine, the CDR3 has a length of 14 residues. Solely the CDR3 DNA is kept, with 42 bases framed from the first base. In the germline V gene, CDR1 corresponds to SGHRS and CDR2 to YFSETQ. Trimming costs V 2 bases and J 10 bases, and their ends lie 16 bases apart.

This sequence uses TRBV5-1 and TRBJ2-1; D gene: possibly TRBD2, on 5 matching bases. The receptor was isolated from a human donor in good health. Sequenced material: T cells isolated from PBMCs. The sequence in DNA is TGCGCCAGCAGCTTTCTCGCGGGTTCTAGGGAGCAGTTCTTC. Translated, it gives CASSFLAGSREQFF.